One sample yielded the 24 T cell receptor beta chains listed below, sequenced in a study of vaccination and CD4 T cells after COVID-19. The antigens for these receptors are not known. As for treatment: roughly ten-day PBMC culture with coronavirus spike peptide pools or control peptides (ViraFEST assay). The study sequenced cultured CD4+ T cell DNA using the Oncomine TCR Beta short-read assay. Each CDR3 protein gets one entry after TCRdb re-called the PCR reads with MiXCR. The sample carries over 15,000 distinct CDR3 sequences, around 70% recorded once. Sequencing input: CD4+ T cells from blood, cultured in vitro. These receptor sequences come from a human donor who had recovered from COVID-19.

In DNA, the CDR3 is TGTGCCAGCAGCCTGACATATGGGTCGGAGCCCCAGCATTTT. Translating it yields CASSLTYGSEPQHF. This chain links TRBV12-3 or TRBV12-4 with TRBJ1-5, with D unresolved. Between the trimmed V and J ends, which lost 6 bases and 8 bases, there was a span of 17 bases. This CDR3 is 14 amino acids long.

This chain links TRBV29-1 with TRBJ2-3; D remains unclear. The closer fit of TRBJ1-5 to the DNA end suggests the J call may be wrong. Germline assignment: CDR1 SQVTM and CDR2 ANQGSEA. The CDR3 loop spans 15 amino acids. CDR3: CSVEITSGLTDTQHF. The DNA of the CDR3 is TGCAGCGTTGAAATAACTAGCGGTCTCACAGATACGCAGCATTTT.

In nucleotides, the CDR3 is TGTGCCAGTACCGACAGCACAGATACGCAGTATTTT. This translates into CASTDSTDTQYF. V gene TRBV12-3 or TRBV12-4 combines with J gene TRBJ2-3; D is unresolved. The V end lost 9 bases, the J end lost 0 bases, and 7 bases lay between the germline ends. The CDR3 loop spans 12 amino acids.

The chain joins TRBV7-6 to TRBJ1-5; 9 bases fit TRBD1. The V gene end was trimmed by 5 bases and the J gene end by 0 bases; junction bases not matched to a gene: 8. This CDR3 has 17 residues. CDR1 is SGHVS, CDR2 FNYEAQ, per germline. CDR3 in DNA: TGTGCCAGCAGCCAAGCAGGGGACAGGGTTAGCAATCAGCCCCAGCATTTT. It codes for CASSQAGDRVSNQPQHF.

This chain joins TRBV19 and TRBJ1-5; TRBD1 might be the D (6 bases). V gave up 7 bases and J gave up 7 bases, with 23 bases separating them. This CDR3 is 16 amino acids long. From germline, CDR1 is LNHDA and CDR2 SQIVND (reference sequence). DNA for the CDR3: TGTGCCAGTAACTCACCTTTAGGGGGAGGGAGCCAGCCCCAGCATTTT. Amino acid sequence: CASNSPLGGGSQPQHF.

This clonotype was counted only a few times. V usage is TRBV20-1 and J usage is TRBJ1-1; D ambiguous. The germline V gene has CDR1 DFQATT and CDR2 SNEGSKA (reference sequence). V lost 3 bases and J 3 bases, leaving 5 bases between the germline ends. CDR3 length equals 11 residues. Written as DNA, the CDR3 is TGCAGTGCTAGCGGGCACACTGAAGCTTTCTTT. It translates to CSASGHTEAFF.

CDR3 region: CASSLGTWGNSPLHF. CDR3 nucleotides: TGTGCCAGCAGCTTAGGGACGTGGGGAAATTCACCCCTCCACTTT. V and J are TRBV7-9 and TRBJ1-6; D not certain. The CDR3 totals 15 residues. Trimming shortened V by 1 base and J by 7 bases, and 11 bases separated the two germline ends. The V gene's germline CDR1 is SEHNR and CDR2 FQNEAQ (reference sequence).

The chain combines TRBV20-1 with TRBJ2-3; D unclear. Germline CDR1 reads DFQATT; CDR2 reads SNEGSKA (reference sequence). The CDR3 sequence is 13 residues long. V lost 2 bases and J 2 bases, leaving 8 bases between the germline ends. The CDR3 DNA follows: TGCAGTGCTAGACTCGGAGTCACAGATACGCAGTATTTT. Its translation: CSARLGVTDTQYF.

V and J are TRBV6-5 and TRBJ2-4; 10 bases match TRBD1. Germline values: CDR1 MNHEY, CDR2 SVGAGI. This CDR3 is built from 14 residues. V gave up 2 bases and J gave up 7 bases; unmatched junction bases: 2. The CDR3 nucleotides are TGTGCCAGCAGTTACGCGGGACAGGGGAACATTCAGTACTTC. Its translation is CASSYAGQGNIQYF.

This chain links TRBV20-1 with TRBJ2-2; 10 bases map to TRBD2. The CDR3 contains 16 residues. The V gene end was trimmed by 1 base and the J gene end by 5 bases; junction bases not matched to a gene: 7. Germline V gene sequence: CDR1 DFQATT, CDR2 SNEGSKA (reference sequence). Here the CDR3 reads CSARASGRINTGELFF. CDR3 sequence (DNA): TGCAGTGCTAGAGCTAGCGGGAGAATCAATACCGGGGAGCTGTTTTTT.

J is TRBJ2-1 and V is TRBV15, with 12 bases lining up with TRBD2. This CDR3 has 16 amino acids. J lost 7 bases, V lost 2 bases, and 6 bases had no gene match. Germline V CDR1 and CDR2: LNHNV, YYDKDF (reference sequence). DNA for the CDR3: TGTGCCACCAGCAGAAAGCCGACTAGCGGGGGTAATGAGCAGTTCTTC. Its protein is CATSRKPTSGGNEQFF. The whole variable domain, filled in from reference TRBV15 and TRBJ2-1, reads DAMVIQNPRYQVTQFGKPVTLSCSQTLNHNVMYWYQQKSSQAPKLLFHYYDKDFNNEADTPDNFQSRRPNTSFCFLDIRSPGLGDTAMYLCATSRKPTSGGNEQFFGPGTRLTVL.

This clonotype showed up just once. V usage is TRBV6-1 and J usage is TRBJ1-5; 10 positions agree with TRBD1. Germline values: CDR1 MNHNS, CDR2 SASEGT. The CDR3 is 13 amino acids. The J segment lost 9 bases and the V segment lost 10 bases, leaving 9 bases of the junction unmatched. The CDR3 sequence is CATRTGGFWPQHF. The DNA for the CDR3 is TGTGCCACCAGGACAGGGGGGTTTTGGCCCCAGCATTTT.

This clonotype has a single count. A read error may produce the germline difference seen at one junction end. The gene calls are TRBV20-1 and TRBJ2-7; D assignment may be TRBD1 or TRBD2 (5 bases each). Germline V gene lookup returns CDR1 DFQATT and CDR2 SNEGSKA (reference sequence). The CDR3 sequence is 11 residues long. CDR3: CSARGGDRRFF. The CDR3 DNA reads TGCAGTGCTAGAGGAGGGGACCGGAGGTTCTTC.

The CDR3 loop reads CASSSRLIAGVGNEQFF. CDR3 DNA: TGTGCCAGCAGCTCCCGACTTATAGCGGGAGTGGGTAATGAGCAGTTCTTC. This chain uses TRBV7-3 with TRBJ2-1; TRBD2 aligns across 9 bases. Per germline, CDR1 SGHTA and CDR2 FQGTGA. There are 17 residues in the CDR3. Germline trimming cut 4 bases from V and 7 bases from J; bases unmatched to any gene: 14.

The genes are TRBV12-3 or TRBV12-4 and TRBJ2-3, with D possibly TRBD2 on 6 matching bases. CDR3 length: 14 amino acids. Trimming stripped 6 bases from V and 4 bases from J, with 14 bases between. CDR3 protein: CASSLGGNADTQYF. Written as DNA, the CDR3 is TGTGCCAGCAGCTTGGGGGGTAACGCAGATACGCAGTATTTT.

This sequence joins TRBV19 and TRBJ1-1, with a weak D call TRBD1 (5 bases). The germline gives CDR1 LNHDA, CDR2 SQIVND (reference sequence). V was trimmed by 10 bases and J by 2 bases, leaving 14 bases between them. The CDR3 is 13 amino acids. CDR3 sequence reads: CATSGTGNTEAFF. DNA of the CDR3: TGTGCCACCTCCGGGACGGGAAACACTGAAGCTTTCTTT.

The rearrangement joins TRBV6-5 to TRBJ2-7, with TRBD1 identical over 9 bases. CDR1 is MNHEY, CDR2 SVGAGI, per germline. Losses at the gene ends were 2 bases for V and 4 bases for J; bases not matched to a gene: 9. The CDR3 sequence is 16 residues long. For the CDR3, the DNA is TGTGCCAGCAGTTACAGGCCGGGACAGGGTCGTTACGAGCAGTACTTC. Translated, it gives CASSYRPGQGRYEQYF.

Comment on this clonotype: An end of the junction differs from the germline gene, which may be a read error. The chain employs TRBV7-9 and TRBJ1-1, with D tentatively TRBD1 (5 bases). The germline V gene has CDR1 SEHNR and CDR2 FQNEAQ (reference sequence). This CDR3 has 14 residues. The CDR3 DNA reads TGCGCCAGCAGCACAACAGGTTCGAACACTGAAGCTTTCTTT. Encoded protein: CASSTTGSNTEAFF.

This clonotype was recorded a few times. The V call is TRBV20-1, the J call TRBJ2-3, with TRBD2 matching over 14 bases. Germline CDR1 is DFQATT and CDR2 is SNEGSKA (reference sequence). V was clipped by 3 bases and J by 5 bases; unmatched bases: 7. The CDR3 sequence is 16 residues long. CDR3 nucleotides: TGCAGTGCTAGGGCCGGGACTAGCGGGAGTGGAGATACGCAGTATTTT. It yields the protein CSARAGTSGSGDTQYF.

The rearrangement uses TRBV7-6 and TRBJ1-6; D not certain. The CDR3 loop spans 14 amino acids. Germline lookup yields CDR1 SGHVS and CDR2 FNYEAQ. The V and J ends lost 6 bases and 5 bases respectively, with 11 bases between them. The CDR3 DNA follows: TGTGCCAGCAGGGTGACGGCCAATAATTCACCCCTCCACTTT. Residues: CASRVTANNSPLHF.

Only a few counts were recorded for this clonotype. The J gene is TRBJ2-5, the V gene TRBV20-1, with 12 bases fitting TRBD1. Germline CDR1 DFQATT, CDR2 SNEGSKA (reference sequence). The CDR3 loop spans 16 amino acids. The V segment lost 5 bases and the J segment 5 bases; nucleotides outside the gene matches: 12. The CDR3 DNA follows: TGCAGTGCTCCGGGGTACGGGACAGGGGGCTCGGAGACCCAGTACTTC. The encoded protein is CSAPGYGTGGSETQYF.

This sequence joins TRBV30 and TRBJ2-7; TRBD2 agrees at 8 bases. This CDR3 spans 15 amino acids. V was pared by 0 bases and J by 2 bases, with 6 bases of the junction left unmatched. The germline CDR1 and CDR2 sequences are GTSNPN and SVGIG (reference sequence). CDR3 nucleotides: TGTGCCTGGAGTGTGCGTCTAGCGGGCCCCTACGAGCAGTACTTC. Its protein is CAWSVRLAGPYEQYF.

This clonotype has just one count. V gene TRBV27 combines with J gene TRBJ2-7; tentatively, D is TRBD2 (6 bases). Trimming took 0 bases from V and 3 from J, leaving 24 bases between them. CDR3 size: 19 residues. From germline, CDR1 is MNHEY and CDR2 SMNVEV (reference sequence). The CDR3 spells CASSLSGGGALSGYYEQYF. The CDR3, as DNA: TGTGCCAGCAGTTTATCGGGTGGAGGGGCCTTAAGCGGGTACTACGAGCAGTACTTC.

The chain is built from TRBV5-1 and TRBJ1-2; 10 positions match TRBD1. V trimming: 5 bases; J trimming: 10 bases; junction bases outside the gene matches: 14. Germline V lookup: CDR1 SGHRS, CDR2 YFSETQ. This CDR3 region has 15 residues. Here the CDR3 reads CASSEYAGTGVDYTF. DNA of the CDR3: TGCGCCAGCAGTGAGTACGCGGGGACAGGGGTTGACTACACCTTC. Full variable domain (outside the CDR3, taken from reference TRBV5-1 and TRBJ1-2): KAGVTQTPRYLIKTRGQQVTLSCSPISGHRSVSWYQQTPGQGLQFLFEYFSETQRNKGNFPGRFSGRQFSNSRSEMNVSTLELGDSALYLCASSEYAGTGVDYTFGSGTRLTVV.